The TCR beta chain under discussion was sequenced for a study of T cells in Graves' hyperthyroidism and ophthalmopathy. Authors of the study amplified TCR beta CDR3 regions from RNA transcripts. The TCR CDR3 was amplified in a first-round RT-PCR using the HTBI primer set. TCRdb re-derived calls from the multiplex PCR reads in MiXCR, one entry per CDR3 protein. This table holds under 400,000 distinct CDR3 sequences, around 23% found once. Points on this clonotype: Its antigen is undetermined.

Study-level points and caveats: Ophthalmopathy was model-predicted a median around 6.7 months pre-onset. In blood, most of the thyroid clonotypes expanded above 0.001 were also present.

Germline V CDR1 and CDR2: SNHLY, FYNNEI. CDR3 length: 14 amino acids. V was trimmed by 2 bases and J by 0 bases, leaving 8 bases between them. This TCR was recovered from a woman in her forties or fifties with Graves' hyperthyroidism. V gene TRBV2 combines with J gene TRBJ2-7; the D gene is possibly TRBD2 (5 bases). The sample consisted of blood. In DNA, the CDR3 is TGTGCCAGCAGTGAAAAGGGAGTCTCCTACGAGCAGTACTTC. This sequence encodes CASSEKGVSYEQYF.